What follows are 23 T cell receptor beta chains derived from one specimen sequenced in a study of blood T cell repertoires in COVID-19 (dated by TCRdb to 2020 to 2021). Library creation used the immunoSEQ multiplex PCR assay. TCRdb carries this immuneACCESS record with in-frame sequences only. Its versions omit some clonotypes, under half of them owing to an unresolved V gene in the studies checked, with the rest unexplained. The table for this sample lists roughly 170,000 clones; about four fifths of them were counted only once. The biggest ten clones account for about a sixth of the sample. Material: PBMCs or T cells enriched from blood (not recorded which). The receptors derive from a man aged 60 to 69 who had recovered from COVID-19.

V usage is TRBV5-6 and J usage is TRBJ1-3, with 9 nucleotides matching TRBD1. The CDR3 loop spans 15 amino acids. CDR1 SGHDT and CDR2 YYEEEE come from the germline V gene. V gave up 4 bases and J gave up 2 bases; unmatched junction bases: 4. The CDR3 here is CASSPTGGTGNTIYF. The CDR3 DNA follows: TGTGCCAGCAGCCCGACAGGGGGTACTGGAAACACCATATATTTT.

The V and J genes are TRBV24-1 and TRBJ2-5, with 7 bases aligning to TRBD1. This CDR3 spans 16 amino acids. V was clipped by 0 bases and J by 3 bases; unmatched bases: 6. Germline V gene lookup returns CDR1 KGHDR and CDR2 SFDVKD. CDR3 nucleotides: TGTGCCACCAGTGATTTGCCCGGGACAGCGAAAGAGACCCAGTACTTC. Translation: CATSDLPGTAKETQYF.

This chain joins TRBV12-3 or TRBV12-4 and TRBJ1-2; 7 positions match TRBD1. V lost 3 bases and J lost 5; bases outside the gene matches: 0. CDR3 length: 12 amino acids. The CDR3 is CASSFRGYGYTF. The CDR3 DNA is TGTGCCAGCAGTTTCAGGGGGTATGGCTACACCTTC.

The J gene is TRBJ2-5, the V gene TRBV27, with 9 nucleotides matching TRBD1. V was pared by 3 bases and J by 4 bases, with 15 bases of the junction left unmatched. This CDR3 has 18 amino acids. Germline values: CDR1 MNHEY, CDR2 SMNVEV (reference sequence). This CDR3 reads CASSLIGQGTPSRETQYF. CDR3 coding DNA: TGTGCCAGCAGTTTGATAGGACAGGGGACCCCCTCCAGAGAGACCCAGTACTTC.

In its sample, this clone was seen a few times. The rearrangement joins TRBV6-5 to TRBJ1-1; TRBD1 matches at 8 bases. The germline V gene encodes CDR1 MNHEY and CDR2 SVGAGI. The CDR3 has 13 residues. Trimming took 5 bases from V and 11 from J; bases not matched to a gene: 10. The CDR3 coding sequence is TGTGCCAGCAGTCATAATGGACAGGGAGATGCTTTCTTT. Amino acid sequence: CASSHNGQGDAFF.

This clone was picked up a small number of times. Here the CDR3 DNA reads TGTGCCAGCAGTACTAGCGGGAACACAGATACGCAGTATTTT. Translation: CASSTSGNTDTQYF. This sequence joins TRBV7-9 and TRBJ2-3; 10 positions match TRBD2. This CDR3 has 14 residues. Germline values: CDR1 SEHNR, CDR2 FQNEAQ (reference sequence). V was pared by 6 bases and J by 2 bases, with 2 bases of the junction left unmatched.

The chain carries TRBV29-1 and TRBJ2-7, with TRBD1 identical over 9 bases. This CDR3 is built from 17 residues. V was pared by 4 bases and J by 4 bases, with 17 bases of the junction left unmatched. CDR1 is SQVTM, CDR2 ANQGSEA, per germline. CDR3 loop: CSVVGDREPLQRYEQYF. Written as DNA, the CDR3 is TGCAGCGTTGTGGGGGACAGGGAACCCTTACAACGGTACGAGCAGTACTTC.

This clone was seen more than once but under ten times. The chain links TRBV10-2 to TRBJ2-2; 7 nucleotides line up with TRBD2. The V gene end was trimmed by 2 bases and the J gene end by 1 base; junction bases not matched to a gene: 7. The CDR3 totals 17 residues. Per germline, CDR1 WSHSY and CDR2 SAAADI. CDR3 bases: TGCGCCAGCAGTGAGCGTCAGGGAGGGGTGAACACCGGGGAGCTGTTTTTT. It codes for CASSERQGGVNTGELFF.

V usage is TRBV5-1 and J usage is TRBJ2-1, with D hard to call. Germline V lookup: CDR1 SGHRS, CDR2 YFSETQ. There are 16 residues in the CDR3. V shed 0 bases and J shed 3 bases, with 13 bases lying between them. In nucleotides, the CDR3 is TGCGCCAGCAGCTTGGGCCAGACAAGAGACTACAATGAGCAGTTCTTC. Protein product: CASSLGQTRDYNEQFF.

The V and J genes are TRBV28 and TRBJ1-4; 7 bases match TRBD1. CDR3 length equals 16 residues. Germline V gene sequence: CDR1 MDHEN, CDR2 SYDVKM. Losses at the gene ends were 2 bases for V and 6 bases for J; bases not matched to a gene: 9. The CDR3 protein is CASSLHEGGQDEKLFF. In DNA form, the CDR3 reads TGTGCCAGCAGTTTACATGAGGGCGGACAGGATGAAAAACTGTTTTTT.

The chain carries TRBV12-3 or TRBV12-4 and TRBJ1-1, with D uncertain. Trimming left V 0 bases short and J 7 bases short, with 9 bases between. This CDR3 spans 13 amino acids. In DNA, the CDR3 is TGTGCCAGCAGTTTAGCGCGGGAGGATGAAGCTTTCTTT. It is translated as CASSLAREDEAFF.

This sequence joins TRBV5-1 and TRBJ1-5; a possible D gene is TRBD1 (6 bases). CDR1 is SGHRS, CDR2 YFSETQ, per germline. The CDR3 is made up of 15 amino acids. V dropped 4 bases and J dropped 4 bases, with 15 bases sitting between them. The CDR3 DNA is TGCGCCAGCAGCCTCGGCACAGGGCCAAATCAGCCCCAGCATTTT. The encoded protein is CASSLGTGPNQPQHF.

DNA of the CDR3: TGTGCCAGCAGTGAGGGGGTGGGCAGGACAGCCCTTTACGAGCAGTACTTC. Translating it yields CASSEGVGRTALYEQYF. The V call is TRBV2, the J call TRBJ2-7; D perhaps matches TRBD1 (6 bases). The CDR3 runs to 17 residues. CDR1 and CDR2 from the germline V gene are SNHLY and FYNNEI. Deletions cut 3 bases from V and 4 bases from J, with 22 bases between.

This clone was seen a single time. The chain has TRBV7-3 and TRBJ2-1; 11 positions agree with TRBD2. Germline V gives CDR1 SGHTA, CDR2 FQGTGA. The V segment lost 2 bases and the J segment 5 bases; nucleotides outside the gene matches: 5. This CDR3 comprises 16 residues. CDR3 sequence reads: CASSLGLAGGNNEQFF. The CDR3 region has the DNA TGTGCCAGCAGCTTAGGCCTAGCGGGGGGAAACAATGAGCAGTTCTTC. Full variable domain (remainder filled in from reference TRBV7-3 and TRBJ2-1): GAGVSQTPSNKVTEKGKYVELRCDPISGHTALYWYRQSLGQGPEFLIYFQGTGAADDSGLPNDRFFAVRPEGSVSTLKIQRTERGDSAVYLCASSLGLAGGNNEQFFGPGTRLTVL.

The chain combines TRBV5-1 with TRBJ1-6; D is perhaps TRBD1 (5 bases). Trimming stripped 5 bases from V and 6 bases from J, with 15 bases between. This CDR3 is built from 15 residues. CDR1 is SGHRS, CDR2 YFSETQ, per germline. CDR3 DNA: TGCGCCAGCAGGGACTACAGGAGTCTTAATTCACCCCTCCACTTT. Amino acid sequence: CASRDYRSLNSPLHF. The whole variable domain, filled in from reference TRBV5-1 and TRBJ1-6, reads KAGVTQTPRYLIKTRGQQVTLSCSPISGHRSVSWYQQTPGQGLQFLFEYFSETQRNKGNFPGRFSGRQFSNSRSEMNVSTLELGDSALYLCASRDYRSLNSPLHFGNGTRLTVT.

In regard to this clone: The sample holds other DNA sequences that translate to the same CDR3. This chain joins TRBV7-3 and TRBJ1-1, with TRBD1 as a possible D gene (5 bases). Germline V gene data show CDR1 as SGHTA and CDR2 as FQGTGA. The CDR3 totals 15 residues. V lost 0 bases and J 5 bases, leaving 13 bases between the germline ends. This chain's CDR3 is CASSLTGRGGTEAFF. The DNA for the CDR3 is TGTGCCAGCAGCTTAACGGGTAGGGGTGGGACTGAAGCTTTCTTT.

The V and J genes are TRBV28 and TRBJ2-1; D ambiguous. The germline gives CDR1 MDHEN, CDR2 SYDVKM. V was trimmed by 6 bases and J by 7 bases, leaving 16 bases between them. The CDR3 has 14 amino acids. This CDR3 reads CASRRLEAQNEQFF. CDR3 DNA sequence: TGTGCCAGCAGGCGGCTAGAGGCGCAGAATGAGCAGTTCTTC.

V and J are TRBV11-2 and TRBJ2-7, with D possibly TRBD2 on 6 matching bases. Trimming pared 8 bases from V and 3 bases from J, leaving 17 bases between. CDR1 and CDR2 from the germline V gene are SGHAT and FQNNGV. The CDR3 runs to 14 residues. CDR3 in amino acids: CASEDYPLVYEQYF. The CDR3 DNA follows: TGTGCCAGCGAGGACTATCCTTTAGTCTACGAGCAGTACTTC.

This chain connects TRBV7-9 to TRBJ2-1; 9 bases are a match to TRBD2. The V segment lost 3 bases and the J segment 9 bases; nucleotides outside the gene matches: 9. The CDR3 contains 15 residues. In germline, CDR1 is SEHNR, CDR2 FQNEAQ (reference sequence). CDR3 DNA sequence: TGTGCCAGCAGCTTGGGAGCGGGAGGTGACTCTGAGCAGTTCTTC. Amino acid sequence: CASSLGAGGDSEQFF.

The chain links TRBV19 to TRBJ1-4; TRBD1 matches at 11 bases. Germline assignment: CDR1 LNHDA and CDR2 SQIVND (reference sequence). The CDR3 has 17 amino acids. V shed 3 bases and J 0 bases; nucleotides not matched to a gene: 3. CDR3 sequence reads: CASSMGQGGTTNEKLFF. The CDR3 DNA follows: TGTGCCAGTAGTATGGGACAGGGGGGCACAACTAATGAAAAACTGTTTTTT.

This clone was counted once. V gene TRBV2 combines with J gene TRBJ1-1; D possibly corresponds to TRBD1 (6 bases). The V and J ends lost 6 bases and 1 base respectively, with 9 bases between them. The CDR3 sequence is 13 residues long. Germline V gives CDR1 SNHLY, CDR2 FYNNEI. Here the CDR3 reads CASRGQTNTEAFF. The DNA of the CDR3 is TGTGCCAGCAGAGGACAGACGAACACTGAAGCTTTCTTT.

The V and J genes are TRBV2 and TRBJ1-5, with 8 bases matching TRBD1. Germline CDR1 SNHLY, CDR2 FYNNEI. Trimming cost V 6 bases and J 3 bases; bases outside gene matches: 7. The CDR3 runs 15 residues. This CDR3 is CASSYRGGNNQPQHF. Written as DNA, the CDR3 is TGTGCCAGCAGCTACAGGGGGGGGAACAATCAGCCCCAGCATTTT. Supplemented by reference TRBV2 and TRBJ1-5, the full variable domain reads EPEVTQTPSHQVTQMGQEVILRCVPISNHLYFYWYRQILGQKVEFLVSFYNNEISEKSEIFDDQFSVERPDGSNFTLKIRSTKLEDSAMYFCASSYRGGNNQPQHFGDGTRLSIL.

The count of this clone is one. The CDR3 bases are TGTGCCAGCAGCACAGGAGATAGCAATCAGCCCCAGCATTTT. This codes for CASSTGDSNQPQHF. This chain links TRBV3-1 (or the pseudogene TRBV3-2) with TRBJ1-5; D might be TRBD1 (5 bases). Trimming took off 5 bases at V and 0 bases at J, with 8 bases between the two ends. CDR1 LGHDT and CDR2 YNNKEL come from the germline V gene (reference sequence). This CDR3 has 14 residues.